The clone carrying this T cell receptor beta chain occurred a few times. What it recognizes is unknown. This sample is drawn from a study of T-cell memory formation after mild COVID-19. Overall study results and limits: Pre-infection memory carried some responding clones, suggesting that cross-reactive memory joined. Second-wave clones with a day 37 peak had unconfirmed SARS-CoV-2 specificity.

TCRdb processed the 5' RACE reads anew with MiXCR; each CDR3 protein has one entry. The sample holds around 340,000 distinct CDR3 sequences, 15% to 20% seen once. The TCR sequence derives from a man between 18 and 35 years old who had mild COVID-19 (a few samples of this study predate the infection). Cell type and time point are not known. Sequencing used PBMCs or a T cell subset sorted from them (not recorded which).

Written as DNA, the CDR3 is TGCGCCAGCAGTCAACGGTGGACCGAGCCAAATCAGCCCCAGCATTTT. Its protein product is CASSQRWTEPNQPQHF. The chain recombines TRBV4-3 with TRBJ1-5, with D hard to call. Trimming took off 6 bases at V and 4 bases at J, with 19 bases between the two ends. The germline V gene encodes CDR1 LGHNA and CDR2 YSLEER. The CDR3 is made up of 16 amino acids.